This entry lists 16 T cell receptor beta chains sequenced from one sample in a study of T cell responses to AZD1222 COVID-19 vaccine. Profiling relied on immunoSEQ multiplex PCR, and the TCRdb table lists in-frame clones only, not all of them. The sample has some 140,000 clones, more than 90% seen once. Material: peripheral blood, obtained on day 0 of AZD1222 vaccination. The receptors come from an adult in good health.

V usage is TRBV7-2 and J usage is TRBJ2-3; D unclear. The CDR3 extends over 17 amino acids. Germline CDR1 SGHTA, CDR2 FQGNSA. V was shortened by 4 bases and J by 2 bases, with 19 bases between the two germline ends. The CDR3 here is CASSSVPLWVSTDTQYF. In DNA form, the CDR3 reads TGTGCCAGCAGCTCCGTACCGCTTTGGGTCTCCACAGATACGCAGTATTTT. Using reference TRBV7-2 and TRBJ2-3 for the parts outside the CDR3, the full variable domain is GAGVSQSPSNKVTEKGKDVELRCDPISGHTALYWYRQSLGQGLEFLIYFQGNSAPDKSGLPSDRFSAERTGGSVSTLTIQRTQQEDSAVYLCASSSVPLWVSTDTQYFGPGTRLTVL.

The V and J genes are TRBV6-5 and TRBJ1-2; D not resolved. CDR3 length equals 14 residues. V was pared by 5 bases and J by 4 bases, with 14 bases between. CDR1 is MNHEY, CDR2 SVGAGI, per germline. The CDR3 here is CASSPTRAGYGYTF. The CDR3 DNA reads TGTGCCAGCAGTCCTACACGGGCCGGCTATGGCTACACCTTC.

The J gene is TRBJ1-2, the V gene TRBV2; D might be TRBD1 (5 bases). The CDR3 covers 12 residues. The germline gives CDR1 SNHLY, CDR2 FYNNEI. Trimming took off 6 bases at V and 4 bases at J, with 9 bases between the two ends. The CDR3 region has the DNA TGTGCCAGCAGGCAGGGAGGCTATGGCTACACCTTC. Its protein product is CASRQGGYGYTF.

J is TRBJ1-2 and V is TRBV6-5, with no clear D. V was clipped by 5 bases and J by 4 bases, with 14 bases between them. There are 14 residues in the CDR3. Germline V gene sequence: CDR1 MNHEY, CDR2 SVGAGI. CDR3 sequence: CASSPLGSSYGYTF. The CDR3 DNA follows: TGTGCCAGCAGTCCTCTAGGGTCTAGCTATGGCTACACCTTC.

The CDR3 nucleotides read TGTGCCAGCAGCTATCTATACACTGAAGCTTTCTTT. Amino acid sequence: CASSYLYTEAFF. The chain couples TRBV5-6 to TRBJ1-1; D ambiguous. Germline V gene lookup returns CDR1 SGHDT and CDR2 YYEEEE. V was cut by 3 bases and J by 3 bases, with 6 bases left in between. This CDR3 region has 12 residues. Filled out from reference TRBV5-6 and TRBJ1-1, the complete variable domain reads DAGVTQSPTHLIKTRGQQVTLRCSPKSGHDTVSWYQQALGQGPQFIFQYYEEEERQRGNFPDRFSGHQFPNYSSELNVNALLLGDSALYLCASSYLYTEAFFGQGTRLTVV.

This clone is a singleton in its sample. The rearrangement joins TRBV6-2 or TRBV6-3 to TRBJ2-7, with a weak D call TRBD1 (5 bases). V was pared by 6 bases and J by 1 base, with 16 bases between. The CDR3 extends over 15 amino acids. Germline CDR1 MNHEY, CDR2 SVGEGT. DNA for the CDR3: TGTGCCAGCAGCCTACGCCAGGGTGGGTCCTACGAGCAGTACTTC. Translating gives CASSLRQGGSYEQYF.

This chain links TRBV3-1 (or the pseudogene TRBV3-2) with TRBJ1-1; no clear D. V lost 0 bases, J lost 9 bases, and 11 bases lay in between. Germline lookup yields CDR1 LGHDT and CDR2 YNNKEL (reference sequence). The CDR3 is made up of 13 amino acids. CDR3 in amino acids: CASSQDEKRKAFF. CDR3 sequence (DNA): TGTGCCAGCAGCCAAGATGAAAAGAGAAAAGCTTTCTTT.

This clone appeared once. The chain links TRBV10-1 to TRBJ1-5; 10 positions agree with TRBD1. The CDR3 length is 16 residues. J gave up 1 base and V 3 bases, and 3 bases lay outside the gene matches. The germline V gene encodes CDR1 WNHNN and CDR2 SYGVQD (reference sequence). CDR3 nucleotides: TGCGCCAGCAGTGACCGACAGGGGGCGAGCAATCAGCCCCAGCATTTT. Translation: CASSDRQGASNQPQHF.

The rearrangement joins TRBV7-9 to TRBJ2-1; 11 nucleotides match TRBD2. The V gene end was trimmed by 1 base and the J gene end by 6 bases; junction bases not matched to a gene: 8. CDR1 and CDR2 (germline): SEHNR, FQNEAQ (reference sequence). CDR3 length: 17 amino acids. CDR3 amino acids: CASSLELTSGSINEQFF. CDR3 DNA sequence: TGTGCCAGCAGCTTAGAACTAACTAGCGGGAGTATCAATGAGCAGTTCTTC.

V is TRBV7-2 and J is TRBJ2-4; a weak D match, TRBD1 (6 bases). With 4 bases removed from V and 1 base from J, the gap between germline ends came to 11 bases. The CDR3 runs 15 residues. Germline V lookup: CDR1 SGHTA, CDR2 FQGNSA. CDR3 sequence (DNA): TGTGCCAGCAGCTCACAACAGGGTGCCAAAAACATTCAGTACTTC. Its translation: CASSSQQGAKNIQYF.

This chain uses TRBV19 with TRBJ1-5; D is possibly TRBD1 (6 bases). With 6 bases removed from V and 9 bases from J, the gap between germline ends came to 12 bases. Germline-derived CDR1 and CDR2 are LNHDA and SQIVND (reference sequence). The CDR3 runs 12 residues. The CDR3 coding sequence is TGTGCCAGTAGCACAGGGTCCCTGCCCCAGCATTTT. Translation: CASSTGSLPQHF.

This chain connects TRBV7-2 to TRBJ2-4, with D perhaps assigned TRBD1 or TRBD2 (6 bases each). With 2 bases removed from V and 5 bases from J, the gap between germline ends came to 13 bases. CDR3 length: 15 amino acids. Germline V gene sequence: CDR1 SGHTA, CDR2 FQGNSA. The CDR3 is CASSLWGAGENIQYF. Here the CDR3 DNA reads TGTGCCAGCAGCTTATGGGGGGCTGGAGAAAACATTCAGTACTTC.

The J gene is TRBJ2-1, the V gene TRBV4-2; D might be TRBD2 (6 bases). Germline lookup yields CDR1 LGHNA and CDR2 YNFKEQ. This CDR3 is built from 15 residues. V was shortened by 0 bases and J by 5 bases, with 11 bases between the two germline ends. The CDR3 here is CASSQDWLANNEQFF. In nucleotides, the CDR3 is TGTGCCAGCAGCCAAGATTGGCTAGCGAACAATGAGCAGTTCTTC.

The V call is TRBV6-5, the J call TRBJ1-2, with a possible D match to TRBD1 (5 bases). V lost 3 bases, J lost 1 base, and 15 bases lay in between. Germline assignment: CDR1 MNHEY and CDR2 SVGAGI. This CDR3 contains 16 residues. CDR3 protein: CASSYLAGRNNYGYTF. The DNA of the CDR3 is TGTGCCAGCAGTTATTTGGCAGGGAGAAATAACTATGGCTACACCTTC.

V and J are TRBV7-9 and TRBJ2-3; D ambiguous. The CDR3 contains 11 residues. Germline CDR1 reads SEHNR; CDR2 reads FQNEAQ (reference sequence). V dropped 2 bases and J dropped 9 bases, with 6 bases sitting between them. CDR3 loop: CASSLSWTQYF. CDR3 DNA: TGTGCCAGCAGCTTAAGCTGGACGCAGTATTTT.

V and J are TRBV5-6 and TRBJ2-7, with 9 bases that match TRBD1. The CDR3 has 17 amino acids. The V gene's germline CDR1 is SGHDT and CDR2 YYEEEE. Unmatched junction bases numbered 9, after V lost 0 bases and J lost 2 bases. The CDR3 region is CASSLDRGPPSAYEQYF. Here the CDR3 DNA reads TGTGCCAGCAGCTTGGACAGGGGGCCACCTTCGGCCTACGAGCAGTACTTC.